These 21 T cell receptor beta chains share one sample of origin, sequenced in a study of cytomegalovirus exposure and HLA in healthy donors. The PCR employed 60 Vbeta primers together with 13 Jbeta primers. TCRdb's table, derived via immunoSEQ multiplex PCR, lists solely in-frame clones and lacks some. The sample yields roughly 180,000 clones, approximately 80% seen once. The sequenced sample consisted of PBMCs. The source is a young man in good health and CMV-seronegative.

The chain combines TRBV9 with TRBJ2-7; possibly TRBD2 for D (6 bases). Trimming cost V 0 bases and J 0 bases, with 13 bases left between them. CDR1 and CDR2 (germline): SGDLS, YYNGEE. This CDR3 is built from 16 residues. CDR3 region: CASSVDPLASSYEQYF. CDR3 in DNA: TGTGCCAGCAGCGTAGACCCACTAGCTTCCTCCTACGAGCAGTACTTC.

The rearrangement links TRBV28 to TRBJ2-7; D uncertain. V shed 3 bases and J shed 7 bases, with 10 bases lying between them. This CDR3 has 12 residues. Germline CDR1 reads MDHEN; CDR2 reads SYDVKM. The CDR3 nucleotides read TGTGCCAGCAGTTTTGAGGCAGAAGAGCAGTACTTC. Residues: CASSFEAEEQYF. The full variable domain, its missing parts supplied by reference TRBV28 and TRBJ2-7, is DVKVTQSSRYLVKRTGEKVFLECVQDMDHENMFWYRQDPGLGLRLIYFSYDVKMKEKGDIPEGYSVSREKKERFSLILESASTNQTSMYLCASSFEAEEQYFGPGTRLTVT.

A few counts support this clone. The CDR3 is CASSVGGDQPQHF. The CDR3 coding sequence is TGTGCCAGCAGTGTGGGAGGAGATCAGCCCCAGCATTTT. The V and J genes are TRBV6-5 and TRBJ1-5; D unresolved. The germline CDR1 and CDR2 sequences are MNHEY and SVGAGI. V was pared by 5 bases and J by 5 bases, with 10 bases between. The CDR3 extends over 13 amino acids.

The rearrangement links TRBV5-1 to TRBJ2-1; 13 nucleotides match TRBD2. The CDR3 covers 16 residues. V lost 0 bases, J lost 4 bases, and 1 base stayed unmatched. Looked up from germline, CDR1 is SGHRS and CDR2 is YFSETQ. CDR3 protein: CASSLELAGGYNEQFF. CDR3 DNA sequence: TGCGCCAGCAGCTTGGAACTAGCGGGGGGGTACAATGAGCAGTTCTTC.

The chain links TRBV28 to TRBJ1-2, with D perhaps matching TRBD1 (6 bases). This CDR3 spans 14 amino acids. Looked up from germline, CDR1 is MDHEN and CDR2 is SYDVKM. V lost 5 bases and J lost 5, with 15 bases in between. The CDR3 region is CASSTQGRGYGYTF. The CDR3 region has the DNA TGTGCCAGCAGTACACAGGGAAGGGGGTATGGCTACACCTTC.

The table lists this clone with a few counts. The chain recombines TRBV9 with TRBJ2-7; TRBD1 agrees at 10 bases. After removal of 4 bases from V and 7 bases from J, the junction contained 8 bases not matched to a gene. Germline V lookup: CDR1 SGDLS, CDR2 YYNGEE. The CDR3 is 14 residues long. CDR3 amino acids: CASSLGQGIEEQYF. The CDR3 nucleotides read TGTGCCAGCAGCCTGGGACAGGGGATAGAGGAGCAGTACTTC.

The rearrangement joins TRBV5-8 to TRBJ2-3; 15 bases fit TRBD2. Losses at the gene ends were 4 bases for V and 6 bases for J; bases not matched to a gene: 6. The CDR3 has 16 residues. Germline V lookup: CDR1 SGHTS, CDR2 YDEGEE. CDR3 region: CASSHRTSGGADTQYF. CDR3 DNA: TGTGCCAGCAGCCACAGGACTAGCGGGGGGGCGGATACGCAGTATTTT.

In DNA, the CDR3 is TGTGCCAGCAGCACAAGACAGCCCAGCTACACCTTC. It is translated as CASSTRQPSYTF. The chain couples TRBV5-6 to TRBJ1-2; a weak D match, TRBD1 (5 bases). Trimming left V 4 bases short and J 9 bases short, with 13 bases between. The CDR3 has 12 amino acids. Looked up from germline, CDR1 is SGHDT and CDR2 is YYEEEE.

This clone was detected only once. The chain recombines TRBV5-1 with TRBJ1-1; D remains ambiguous. Germline CDR1 reads SGHRS; CDR2 reads YFSETQ. The CDR3 covers 14 residues. The V gene lost 2 bases and the J gene lost 2 bases, with 10 bases spanning the gap. The DNA for the CDR3 is TGCGCCAGCAGCTTACAAGTCGAAAACACTGAAGCTTTCTTT. It encodes CASSLQVENTEAFF.

The V gene is TRBV18, the J gene TRBJ2-5; TRBD2 might be the D (6 bases). The assigned J gene may be wrong: the sequence end matches TRBJ2-7 better. The germline CDR1 and CDR2 sequences are KGHSH and LQKENI. The CDR3 totals 12 residues. This CDR3 is CASSPGGNEQYF. CDR3 DNA: TGTGCCAGCTCACCTGGAGGGAACGAGCAGTACTTC.

This sequence joins TRBV6-1 and TRBJ1-1; a possible D gene is TRBD1 (5 bases). The CDR3 is made up of 15 amino acids. V lost 6 bases and J lost 0, with 14 bases in between. From germline, CDR1 is MNHNS and CDR2 SASEGT. The CDR3 here is CASRNTGLMNTEAFF. CDR3 bases: TGTGCCAGCAGGAACACAGGATTGATGAACACTGAAGCTTTCTTT.

This clone was picked up a small number of times. The chain carries TRBV6-1 and TRBJ2-5; D perhaps matches TRBD2 (6 bases). Trimming removed 1 base at V and 7 bases at J, with 13 bases between. The CDR3 has 14 residues. Germline CDR1 is MNHNS and CDR2 is SASEGT. CDR3: CASSEGPAEGTQYF. As DNA, the CDR3 is TGTGCCAGCAGTGAAGGCCCGGCGGAGGGGACCCAGTACTTC.

This clone showed up just a few times. In DNA, the CDR3 is TGTGCCAGCAGTCCCGGGACACCGAACTATGGCTACACCTTC. Translation: CASSPGTPNYGYTF. This chain links TRBV7-2 with TRBJ1-2; D perhaps matches TRBD1 (6 bases). Trimming left V 6 bases short and J 2 bases short, with 13 bases between. CDR1 is SGHTA and CDR2 is FQGNSA in the germline V gene. The CDR3 covers 14 residues.

The V call is TRBV28, the J call TRBJ2-1; TRBD1 matches 9 bases. With 5 bases clipped from V and 0 bases from J, the junction kept 17 bases outside the gene matches. The CDR3 sequence is 20 residues long. CDR1 is MDHEN, CDR2 SYDVKM, per germline. The CDR3 here is CASSPTLNRDRASSYNEQFF. The CDR3 DNA follows: TGTGCCAGCAGTCCGACCCTTAACCGGGACAGGGCTAGCTCCTACAATGAGCAGTTCTTC.

The V and J genes are TRBV11-1 and TRBJ1-5, with unresolved D. V was trimmed by 5 bases and J by 4 bases, leaving 9 bases between them. The CDR3 loop spans 13 amino acids. The germline V gene encodes CDR1 SGHAT and CDR2 FQDESV (reference sequence). The CDR3 DNA follows: TGTGCCAGCAGCCTTTCAGTGAATCAGCCCCAGCATTTT. This sequence encodes CASSLSVNQPQHF. The full variable domain, its missing parts supplied by reference TRBV11-1 and TRBJ1-5, is EAEVAQSPRYKITEKSQAVAFWCDPISGHATLYWYRQILGQGPELLVQFQDESVVDDSQLPKDRFSAERLKGVDSTLKIQPAELGDSAMYLCASSLSVNQPQHFGDGTRLSIL.

The V call is TRBV28, the J call TRBJ1-2, with D possibly being TRBD1 (5 bases). The germline CDR1 and CDR2 sequences are MDHEN and SYDVKM. This CDR3 contains 14 residues. The V end was cut by 2 bases, the J end by 3 bases, with 10 bases between. CDR3 loop: CASSLLQEYYGYTF. CDR3 nucleotide sequence: TGTGCCAGCAGTTTACTACAGGAATACTATGGCTACACCTTC.

In its sample, this clone was seen a few times. The chain uses TRBV9 and TRBJ2-5, with 7 bases identical to TRBD2. This CDR3 region has 13 residues. V shed 3 bases, J shed 9 bases, and the junction held 8 bases outside the gene matches. The germline gives CDR1 SGDLS, CDR2 YYNGEE. CDR3 bases: TGTGCCAGCAGCGAACTGGGGGGAGGGGCCCAGTACTTC. Translating gives CASSELGGGAQYF.

This chain uses TRBV10-3 with TRBJ1-1; 7 bases are a match to TRBD1. This CDR3 has 16 amino acids. Trimming took 6 bases from V and 3 from J; bases not matched to a gene: 13. From germline, CDR1 is ENHRY and CDR2 SYGVKD. CDR3 nucleotides: TGTGCCATCAGCGAACCTAAGACAGGGCCGGACACTGAAGCTTTCTTT. Protein product: CAISEPKTGPDTEAFF.

V usage is TRBV7-9 and J usage is TRBJ2-7, with TRBD2 matching over 8 bases. The germline V gene encodes CDR1 SEHNR and CDR2 FQNEAQ (reference sequence). This CDR3 contains 19 residues. After removal of 5 bases from V and 4 bases from J, the junction contained 22 bases not matched to a gene. CDR3 region: CASSDPFSGGTPSGYEQYF. For the CDR3, the DNA is TGTGCCAGCAGCGACCCCTTTTCGGGAGGGACCCCTTCAGGGTACGAGCAGTACTTC.

The V call is TRBV7-9, the J call TRBJ2-1; the D gene is possibly TRBD1 (6 bases). The CDR3 runs 12 residues. Germline V lookup: CDR1 SEHNR, CDR2 FQNEAQ (reference sequence). Trimming pared 10 bases from V and 4 bases from J, leaving 11 bases between. This CDR3 is CAIGGGYNEQFF. In nucleotides, the CDR3 is TGTGCCATTGGGGGCGGATACAATGAGCAGTTCTTC.

This chain links TRBV29-1 with TRBJ1-2, with D maybe TRBD1 (5 bases). Germline V gives CDR1 SQVTM, CDR2 ANQGSEA. CDR3 length equals 13 residues. V was trimmed by 6 bases and J by 0 bases, leaving 11 bases between them. In DNA form, the CDR3 reads TGCAGCGTGACGGGGGGAGCTAACTATGGCTACACCTTC. Translating it yields CSVTGGANYGYTF. Drawing the rest from reference TRBV29-1 and TRBJ1-2, the complete variable domain is SAVISQKPSRDICQRGTSLTIQCQVDSQVTMMFWYRQQPGQSLTLIATANQGSEATYESGFVIDKFPISRPNLTFSTLTVSNMSPEDSSIYLCSVTGGANYGYTFGSGTRLTVV.